These 27 T cell receptor beta chains were sequenced from one sample in a study of PD-L1 blockade in urothelial cancer (dated by TCRdb to 2016 to 2017). Libraries were built with the immunoSEQ multiplex PCR assay. TCRdb's version of the immuneACCESS table is confined to in-frame rearrangements and falls short of the full clone set. An unresolved V gene accounts for under half of the shortfall where checked; the remainder is of unknown origin. The sample data list around 110,000 clones, and about 89% of these were observed just once. The top ten hold roughly 1.7% of the sample. The meaning of the sample's time point label: peripheral blood 6 weeks after treatment start. The sequences come from PBMCs, collected around atezolizumab (anti-PD-L1) treatment. The receptor source for this set is a man in his 60s with urothelial cancer.

The V call is TRBV5-1, the J call TRBJ2-7; 8 nucleotides agree with TRBD1. V lost 3 bases and J lost 5; bases outside the gene matches: 7. The CDR3 loop spans 14 amino acids. Germline V gene data show CDR1 as SGHRS and CDR2 as YFSETQ. The chain's CDR3 is CASSSGTGPHEQYF. CDR3 sequence (DNA): TGCGCCAGCAGCTCCGGGACAGGACCCCACGAGCAGTACTTC.

DNA of the CDR3: TGTGCCAGCAGCCTGGGCTCCTCACCCCTCCACTTT. Encoded protein: CASSLGSSPLHF. V is TRBV6-5 and J is TRBJ1-6; D not resolved. With 6 bases removed from V and 10 bases from J, the gap between germline ends came to 10 bases. The CDR3 has 12 residues. CDR1 is MNHEY and CDR2 is SVGAGI in the germline V gene.

This clone was detected once. The rearrangement links TRBV11-2 to TRBJ1-2, with TRBD1 as a possible D gene (6 bases). V was cut by 1 base and J by 7 bases, with 22 bases left in between. The germline V gene has CDR1 SGHAT and CDR2 FQNNGV. The CDR3 is made up of 17 amino acids. The CDR3 region is CASSLGGGRADLGGYTF. Here the CDR3 DNA reads TGTGCCAGCAGCTTAGGGGGGGGCAGGGCCGACTTGGGTGGCTACACCTTC.

V is TRBV5-1 and J is TRBJ2-2; no clear D. Germline loops: CDR1 SGHRS, CDR2 YFSETQ. V lost 4 bases to trimming and J lost 6 bases, with 13 bases between them. The CDR3 is 14 amino acids. CDR3 in amino acids: CASSPGGMAGELFF. CDR3 nucleotides: TGCGCCAGCAGCCCGGGTGGAATGGCCGGGGAGCTGTTTTTT.

V is TRBV11-2 and J is TRBJ2-5; perhaps TRBD1 as D (6 bases). The CDR3 loop spans 14 amino acids. Germline V gives CDR1 SGHAT, CDR2 FQNNGV. With 8 bases removed from V and 0 bases from J, the gap between germline ends came to 13 bases. CDR3 amino acids: CASGITGYQETQYF. CDR3 DNA sequence: TGTGCCAGCGGTATAACAGGGTACCAAGAGACCCAGTACTTC.

This chain joins TRBV19 and TRBJ1-5; 8 bases map to TRBD1. This CDR3 is built from 17 residues. Trimming at V came to 3 bases and at J to 3 bases, leaving 10 bases not matched to a gene. Germline CDR1 and CDR2: LNHDA and SQIVND (reference sequence). As DNA, the CDR3 is TGTGCCAGTAGTATCAAGGGCAGGGGGCGGATCAATCAGCCCCAGCATTTT. Its protein product is CASSIKGRGRINQPQHF. Filled out from reference TRBV19 and TRBJ1-5, the complete variable domain reads DGGITQSPKYLFRKEGQNVTLSCEQNLNHDAMYWYRQDPGQGLRLIYYSQIVNDFQKGDIAEGYSVSREKKESFPLTVTSAQKNPTAFYLCASSIKGRGRINQPQHFGDGTRLSIL.

V and J are TRBV15 and TRBJ2-3; TRBD2 matches 10 bases. V was clipped by 8 bases and J by 1 base; unmatched bases: 6. Germline V CDR1 and CDR2: LNHNV, YYDKDF (reference sequence). The CDR3 spans 15 residues. Here the CDR3 reads CATGRLAGGTDTQYF. For the CDR3, the DNA is TGTGCCACCGGGAGGCTAGCGGGGGGCACAGATACGCAGTATTTT.

The J gene is TRBJ1-4, the V gene TRBV7-3, with 10 nucleotides matching TRBD1. This CDR3 has 20 amino acids. V lost 6 bases, J lost 8 bases, and 24 bases stayed unmatched. CDR1 and CDR2 from the germline V gene are SGHTA and FQGTGA. DNA for the CDR3: TGTGCCAGCAGACAGGGGTTTCGGCGGGACAGGGGATTCTTGGGGGAAAAACTGTTTTTT. Translation gives CASRQGFRRDRGFLGEKLFF.

J is TRBJ2-2 and V is TRBV6-6, with TRBD2 matching over 8 bases. The CDR3 extends over 14 amino acids. J was trimmed by 4 bases and V by 8 bases; bases with no gene match: 6. Germline CDR1 is MNHNY and CDR2 is SVGAGI (reference sequence). CDR3 nucleotide sequence: TGTGCCAGCGGACGGGGGGGGTCCACCGGGGAGCTGTTTTTT. Amino acid sequence: CASGRGGSTGELFF.

This clone was seen a handful of times. The chain uses TRBV19 and TRBJ1-5, with D possibly being TRBD1 (6 bases). Germline CDR1 LNHDA, CDR2 SQIVND (reference sequence). This CDR3 contains 15 residues. Trimming stripped 7 bases from V and 3 bases from J, with 16 bases between. The CDR3 nucleotides read TGTGCCAGTACTCTGAGGGGACAAATCAATCAGCCCCAGCATTTT. Protein product: CASTLRGQINQPQHF.

The rearrangement joins TRBV28 to TRBJ1-5, with D tentatively TRBD1 (5 bases). The germline CDR1 and CDR2 sequences are MDHEN and SYDVKM. The CDR3 is 17 residues long. V lost 1 base, J lost 2 bases, and 15 bases lay in between. CDR3 in DNA: TGTGCCAGCAGTTTATCGGGGGGGGAATTTGGCAATCAGCCCCAGCATTTT. Translated: CASSLSGGEFGNQPQHF.

V and J are TRBV7-6 and TRBJ1-1, with a tentative D call TRBD1 (6 bases). The germline V gene encodes CDR1 SGHVS and CDR2 FNYEAQ. Trimming left V 3 bases short and J 4 bases short, with 9 bases between. The CDR3 contains 13 residues. Here the CDR3 reads CASSFAGATEAFF. DNA of the CDR3: TGTGCCAGCAGCTTTGCAGGGGCCACTGAAGCTTTCTTT. Using reference TRBV7-6 and TRBJ1-1 for the parts outside the CDR3, the full variable domain is GAGVSQSPRYKVTKRGQDVALRCDPISGHVSLYWYRQALGQGPEFLTYFNYEAQQDKSGLPNDRFSAERPEGSISTLTIQRTEQRDSAMYRCASSFAGATEAFFGQGTRLTVV.

The chain uses TRBV28 and TRBJ2-1, with 8 positions matching TRBD2. The CDR3 length is 15 residues. J was trimmed by 3 bases and V by 5 bases; bases with no gene match: 6. Germline lookup yields CDR1 MDHEN and CDR2 SYDVKM. The DNA for the CDR3 is TGTGCCAGCAGTCCAGTAAGCGGGAGCTACAATGAGCAGTTCTTC. Translation: CASSPVSGSYNEQFF.

The chain combines TRBV7-2 with TRBJ2-1; TRBD2 matches at 7 bases. Unmatched junction bases numbered 16, after V lost 5 bases and J lost 9 bases. Germline V gene sequence: CDR1 SGHTA, CDR2 FQGNSA. The CDR3 covers 16 residues. This chain's CDR3 is CASSARDVSGTIEQFF. The CDR3 DNA follows: TGTGCCAGCAGCGCACGGGATGTGAGCGGGACGATTGAGCAGTTCTTC.

The chain links TRBV5-1 to TRBJ2-2; 8 bases align to TRBD1. The CDR3 is made up of 16 amino acids. With 7 bases clipped from V and 5 bases from J, the junction kept 13 bases outside the gene matches. The germline V gene encodes CDR1 SGHRS and CDR2 YFSETQ. The CDR3 region is CASRLGPGQGTGELFF. DNA of the CDR3: TGCGCCAGCCGCCTGGGGCCAGGACAGGGAACCGGGGAGCTGTTTTTT.

This clone was detected only a few times. The chain recombines TRBV18 with TRBJ2-7, with a tentative D call TRBD1 (5 bases). CDR1 is KGHSH and CDR2 is LQKENI in the germline V gene. The CDR3 length is 14 residues. Trimming pared 2 bases from V and 3 bases from J, leaving 11 bases between. The CDR3 here is CASSPNSDSYEQYF. The CDR3 bases are TGTGCCAGCTCACCAAATTCAGACAGCTACGAGCAGTACTTC.

This rearrangement joins TRBV27 to TRBJ1-1, with 7 bases lining up with TRBD1. Losses at the gene ends were 6 bases for V and 6 bases for J; bases not matched to a gene: 10. The CDR3 extends over 14 amino acids. In germline, CDR1 is MNHEY, CDR2 SMNVEV (reference sequence). The CDR3 here is CASRSDRARAEAFF. In DNA, the CDR3 is TGTGCCAGCAGGTCTGACAGGGCTCGGGCTGAAGCTTTCTTT.

J is TRBJ2-2 and V is TRBV27, with 11 positions matching TRBD2. The CDR3 totals 16 residues. Germline V lookup: CDR1 MNHEY, CDR2 SMNVEV (reference sequence). The ends lost 6 bases at V and 5 bases at J; junction bases unmatched: 8. The CDR3 sequence: CASSYSGGASTGELFF. The CDR3 DNA is TGTGCCAGCAGCTATAGCGGGGGGGCGAGTACCGGGGAGCTGTTTTTT.

On this clone: Other DNA sequences in the same sample also yield this CDR3. The chain carries TRBV18 and TRBJ1-1; D gene uncertain. V shed 1 base and J shed 5 bases, with 5 bases lying between them. The CDR3 runs to 12 residues. Per the germline V gene, CDR1 is KGHSH and CDR2 is LQKENI. Here the CDR3 DNA reads TGTGCCAGCTCACCACGGGAGACTGAAGCTTTCTTT. Its protein is CASSPRETEAFF. The whole variable domain, filled in from reference TRBV18 and TRBJ1-1, reads NAGVMQNPRHLVRRRGQEARLRCSPMKGHSHVYWYRQLPEEGLKFMVYLQKENIIDESGMPKERFSAEFPKEGPSILRIQQVVRGDSAAYFCASSPRETEAFFGQGTRLTVV.

The chain couples TRBV5-1 to TRBJ2-5; 9 bases line up with TRBD2. Germline V CDR1 and CDR2: SGHRS, YFSETQ. The CDR3 is 14 amino acids. The ends lost 3 bases at V and 5 bases at J; junction bases unmatched: 5. The CDR3 region has the DNA TGCGCCAGCAGCTCCTTAGCGGGGGTGGAGACCCAGTACTTC. It is translated as CASSSLAGVETQYF.

This clone has only one observation. The rearrangement joins TRBV14 to TRBJ2-7, with D maybe TRBD1 (7 bases). The CDR3 loop spans 14 amino acids. The V gene lost 1 base and the J gene lost 3 bases, with 10 bases spanning the gap. Germline V gene sequence: CDR1 SGHDN, CDR2 FVKESK. The chain's CDR3 is CASSQVQGGYEQYF. The CDR3 region has the DNA TGTGCCAGCAGCCAAGTCCAGGGGGGCTACGAGCAGTACTTC.

CDR3 DNA: TGTGCTAGTGCCCTTAGCGGGCGCAACTACGAGCAGTACTTC. It is translated as CASALSGRNYEQYF. This chain connects TRBV12-5 to TRBJ2-7; 7 bases are a match to TRBD2. The junction had 9 bases not matched to a gene; V was cut back by 7 bases and J by 3 bases. The CDR3 contains 14 residues. The V gene's germline CDR1 is LGHNT and CDR2 FRNRAP.

The rearrangement joins TRBV19 to TRBJ1-2, with 8 bases that match TRBD1. Germline CDR1 reads LNHDA; CDR2 reads SQIVND (reference sequence). The CDR3 is 13 residues long. V lost 6 bases and J lost 4; bases outside the gene matches: 4. Here the CDR3 reads CASRYDRGYGYTF. Here the CDR3 DNA reads TGTGCCAGTAGATACGACAGGGGCTATGGCTACACCTTC.

This clone was observed once. The chain is built from TRBV16 and TRBJ1-4; no reliable D call. Between the trimmed V and J ends, which lost 4 bases and 0 bases, there was a span of 27 bases. The CDR3 runs to 21 residues. The germline CDR1 and CDR2 sequences are KGHSY and FQNENV. The CDR3 DNA is TGTGCCAGCAGCCCCAAAGGAGGGAGTCGTGGGAGTCCTGCAACTAATGAAAAACTGTTTTTT. Translating gives CASSPKGGSRGSPATNEKLFF. Full variable domain (outside the CDR3, taken from reference TRBV16 and TRBJ1-4): GEEVAQTPKHLVRGEGQKAKLYCAPIKGHSYVFWYQQVLKNEFKFLISFQNENVFDETGMPKERFSAKCLPNSPCSLEIQATKLEDSAVYFCASSPKGGSRGSPATNEKLFFGSGTQLSVL.

Here the CDR3 reads CASSVGGTAQETQYF. CDR3 DNA sequence: TGTGCCAGCAGCGTAGGAGGGACAGCTCAAGAGACCCAGTACTTC. This sequence joins TRBV9 and TRBJ2-5, with TRBD1 matching over 7 bases. The length of the CDR3 is 15 residues. V was clipped by 0 bases and J by 2 bases; unmatched bases: 4. CDR1 and CDR2 (germline): SGDLS, YYNGEE.

The chain combines TRBV10-2 with TRBJ2-5, with a possible D match to TRBD1 (6 bases). CDR1 and CDR2 from the germline V gene are WSHSY and SAAADI. V lost 6 bases, J lost 2 bases, and 13 bases lay in between. This CDR3 is built from 14 residues. Here the CDR3 reads CASRQTGAQETQYF. The CDR3 DNA follows: TGCGCCAGCAGACAGACAGGAGCACAAGAGACCCAGTACTTC.

The table lists this clone with a few counts. The V and J genes are TRBV5-1 and TRBJ2-3, with 8 nucleotides matching TRBD1. CDR3 length: 15 residues. CDR1 SGHRS and CDR2 YFSETQ come from the germline V gene. Trimming at V came to 0 bases and at J to 5 bases, leaving 5 bases not matched to a gene. DNA of the CDR3: TGCGCCAGCAGCTTGGGGACAGGGCTGGGAGATACGCAGTATTTT. Its translation is CASSLGTGLGDTQYF.